The next 12 T cell receptor beta chains were all read from a single sample in a study of spatial heterogeneity in lung cancer. Study results and caveats: Mutation counts in tumors were tracked by counts of expanded intratumoral alpha and beta TCRs.

Sample time point: sample taken at primary tumor resection. For these TCRs, the target antigens are not known. Via MiXCR, TCRdb re-called the 5' RACE reads, giving one row per CDR3 protein. The sample shows roughly 6,400 distinct CDR3 sequences, approximately 6.9% of them seen only once. The sequenced sample was lung tumor tissue, obtained at surgery. The receptor source for this set is a male donor with early-stage non-small cell lung cancer.

This clonotype occurred many times. V is TRBV10-3 and J is TRBJ2-5; D perhaps matches TRBD1 (6 bases). The CDR3 loop spans 17 amino acids. Trimming stripped 3 bases from V and 3 bases from J, with 20 bases between. Germline V lookup: CDR1 ENHRY, CDR2 SYGVKD. The CDR3 is CAISDGGQAGEEETQYF. The CDR3 DNA follows: TGTGCCATCAGTGATGGGGGCCAGGCAGGCGAAGAAGAGACCCAGTACTTC.

This clonotype ranks as medium-sized. The genes are TRBV2 and TRBJ2-2; 11 positions match TRBD2. This CDR3 spans 16 amino acids. The germline gives CDR1 SNHLY, CDR2 FYNNEI. V lost 7 bases, J lost 0 bases, and 4 bases stayed unmatched. CDR3 in amino acids: CASNPLAGANTGELFF. CDR3 DNA: TGTGCCAGCAACCCACTAGCGGGAGCGAACACCGGGGAGCTGTTTTTT. Full variable domain (rest looked up from reference TRBV2 and TRBJ2-2): EPEVTQTPSHQVTQMGQEVILRCVPISNHLYFYWYRQILGQKVEFLVSFYNNEISEKSEIFDDQFSVERPDGSNFTLKIRSTKLEDSAMYFCASNPLAGANTGELFFGEGSRLTVL.

The chain couples TRBV7-9 to TRBJ1-5, with D hard to call. From germline, CDR1 is SEHNR and CDR2 FQNEAQ (reference sequence). The V gene lost 1 base and the J gene lost 0 bases, with 4 bases spanning the gap. The CDR3 spans 14 residues. CDR3 region: CASSLDTSNQPQHF. The CDR3 nucleotides read TGTGCCAGCAGCTTAGACACTAGCAATCAGCCCCAGCATTTT.

This clonotype occurred many times. The rearrangement joins TRBV3-1 to TRBJ1-2; D remains ambiguous. CDR1 and CDR2 from the germline V gene are LGHDT and YNNKEL (reference sequence). The V end lost 1 base, the J end lost 6 bases, and 9 bases lay between the germline ends. The CDR3 has 13 residues. CDR3 amino acids: CASSQGLGNGYTF. CDR3 nucleotides: TGTGCCAGCAGCCAAGGTTTGGGGAATGGCTACACCTTC.

This clonotype was counted ten times or more. V is TRBV7-2 and J is TRBJ2-5, with 15 bases fitting TRBD2. Germline V CDR1 and CDR2: SGHTA, FQGNSA. The CDR3 has 16 amino acids. With 5 bases clipped from V and 2 bases from J, the junction kept 3 bases outside the gene matches. CDR3 in amino acids: CASSKGTSGGQETQYF. CDR3 bases: TGTGCCAGCAGCAAAGGGACTAGCGGGGGGCAAGAGACCCAGTACTTC.

This clonotype appeared many times. The rearrangement uses TRBV7-2 and TRBJ2-3; perhaps TRBD2 as D (6 bases). V was cut by 0 bases and J by 1 base, with 14 bases left in between. The CDR3 has 17 residues. Germline V gives CDR1 SGHTA, CDR2 FQGNSA. CDR3 DNA: TGTGCCAGCAGCTTAGCCCCCGGAGGGACCCGCACAGATACGCAGTATTTT. Amino acid sequence: CASSLAPGGTRTDTQYF. The full variable domain, in which reference TRBV7-2 and TRBJ2-3 provide the parts outside the CDR3, is GAGVSQSPSNKVTEKGKDVELRCDPISGHTALYWYRQSLGQGLEFLIYFQGNSAPDKSGLPSDRFSAERTGGSVSTLTIQRTQQEDSAVYLCASSLAPGGTRTDTQYFGPGTRLTVL.

Many counts were recorded for this clonotype. The chain is built from TRBV7-2 and TRBJ2-5; 7 positions agree with TRBD1. The CDR3 is made up of 14 amino acids. Germline trimming cut 6 bases from V and 5 bases from J; bases unmatched to any gene: 9. Per the germline V gene, CDR1 is SGHTA and CDR2 is FQGNSA. CDR3: CASSSDRVGETQYF. CDR3 coding DNA: TGTGCCAGCAGTTCTGACAGGGTAGGCGAGACCCAGTACTTC. Using reference TRBV7-2 and TRBJ2-5 for the parts outside the CDR3, the full variable domain is GAGVSQSPSNKVTEKGKDVELRCDPISGHTALYWYRQSLGQGLEFLIYFQGNSAPDKSGLPSDRFSAERTGGSVSTLTIQRTQQEDSAVYLCASSSDRVGETQYFGPGTRLLVL.

This clonotype appeared many times. The rearrangement uses TRBV28 and TRBJ1-4, with unresolved D. The CDR3 contains 13 residues. CDR1 is MDHEN, CDR2 SYDVKM, per germline. V lost 2 bases and J 5 bases, leaving 6 bases between the germline ends. The CDR3 is CASSLNGNEKLFF. In DNA, the CDR3 is TGTGCCAGCAGTTTAAACGGGAATGAAAAACTGTTTTTT.

This clonotype was seen ten or more times. The genes are TRBV28 and TRBJ2-3; maybe TRBD2 (6 bases). CDR1 MDHEN and CDR2 SYDVKM come from the germline V gene. The CDR3 spans 16 residues. The V end lost 6 bases, the J end lost 1 base, and 17 bases lay between the germline ends. CDR3 bases: TGTGCCAGCAGCACTCCCCAGGGCGGGGGCACAGATACGCAGTATTTT. Translating gives CASSTPQGGGTDTQYF. Together with reference TRBV28 and TRBJ2-3, the CDR3 gives the full variable domain: DVKVTQSSRYLVKRTGEKVFLECVQDMDHENMFWYRQDPGLGLRLIYFSYDVKMKEKGDIPEGYSVSREKKERFSLILESASTNQTSMYLCASSTPQGGGTDTQYFGPGTRLTVL.

This clonotype showed up many times. J is TRBJ2-5 and V is TRBV27; a weak D match, TRBD2 (5 bases). This CDR3 comprises 13 residues. The ends were cut back, 5 bases at V and 4 bases at J, with 11 bases in the middle. CDR1 is MNHEY and CDR2 is SMNVEV in the germline V gene (reference sequence). The CDR3 protein is CASSRLRGETQYF. The CDR3 bases are TGTGCCAGCAGTAGGCTCCGGGGAGAGACCCAGTACTTC.

V gene TRBV6-6 combines with J gene TRBJ2-3, with TRBD2 matching 11 bases. The CDR3 has 14 amino acids. Germline loops: CDR1 MNHNY, CDR2 SVGAGI (reference sequence). Losses at the gene ends were 6 bases for V and 3 bases for J; bases not matched to a gene: 2. CDR3 in amino acids: CASRGLADTDTQYF. CDR3 nucleotides: TGTGCCAGCAGGGGACTAGCGGATACAGATACGCAGTATTTT.

This clonotype is medium-sized (0.01 to 0.1%). The chain links TRBV10-3 to TRBJ1-6, with 7 bases fitting TRBD1. CDR3 size: 13 residues. With 10 bases clipped from V and 4 bases from J, the junction kept 4 bases outside the gene matches. The V gene's germline CDR1 is ENHRY and CDR2 SYGVKD. CDR3 loop: CATGTAYNSPLHF. CDR3 coding DNA: TGTGCCACCGGGACAGCGTATAATTCACCCCTCCACTTT.